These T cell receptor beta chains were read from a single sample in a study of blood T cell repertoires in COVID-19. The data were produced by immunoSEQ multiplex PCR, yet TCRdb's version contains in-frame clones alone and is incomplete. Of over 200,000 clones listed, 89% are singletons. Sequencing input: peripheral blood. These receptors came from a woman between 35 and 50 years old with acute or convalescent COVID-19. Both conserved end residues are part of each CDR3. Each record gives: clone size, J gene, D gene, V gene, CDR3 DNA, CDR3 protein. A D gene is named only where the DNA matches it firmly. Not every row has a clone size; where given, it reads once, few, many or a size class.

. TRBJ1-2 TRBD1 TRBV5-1 TGCGCCAGCAGCCAAACAGGGGGGGACTATGGCTACACCTTC CASSQTGGDYGYTF
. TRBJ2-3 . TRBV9 TGTGCCAGCAGCCCCTGGGCTAGCATGGTAGATACGCAGTATTTT CASSPWASMVDTQYF
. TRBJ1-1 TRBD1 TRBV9 TGTGCCAGCAGCGTAAGACAGGGTGAGAACACTGAAGCTTTCTTT CASSVRQGENTEAFF
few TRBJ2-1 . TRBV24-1 TGTGCCACCAGTGATTTGCAGGGGTACTCCTACAATGAGCAGTTCTTC CATSDLQGYSYNEQFF
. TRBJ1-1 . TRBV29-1 TGCAGCGTTGTCCGGGGGATGAACACTGAAGCTTTCTTT CSVVRGMNTEAFF
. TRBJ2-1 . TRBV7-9 TGTGCCAGCAGCTTAAGCAGGGGAAGGGAGTACAATGAGCAGTTCTTC CASSLSRGREYNEQFF
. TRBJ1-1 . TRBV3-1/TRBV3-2 TGTGCCAGCAGCCTCCGGGGGGGAGGTGGCACTGAAGCTTTCTTT CASSLRGGGGTEAFF
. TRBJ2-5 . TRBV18 TGTGCCAGCAACGGACAGCAAGAGACCCAGTACTTC CASNGQQETQYF
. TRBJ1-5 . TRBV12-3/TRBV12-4 TGTGCCAGCAGTAGACAGCTCAATCAGCCCCAGCATTTT CASSRQLNQPQHF
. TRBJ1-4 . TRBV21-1 TGTGCCAGCAGCAAAAAGGCTCAGGGGGTGTGGGAAAAACTGTTTTTT CASSKKAQGVWEKLFF
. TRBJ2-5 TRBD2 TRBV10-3 TGTGCCATCACTGCTAGCGGGGCGGACCAAGAGACCCAGTACTTC CAITASGADQETQYF
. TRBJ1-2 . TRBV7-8 TGTGCCAGCAGCGTGACAGCAAACTATGGCTACACCTTC CASSVTANYGYTF
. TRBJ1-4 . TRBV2 TGTGCCGCCGACTGGGCGGGTGAAAAACTGTTTTTT CAADWAGEKLFF
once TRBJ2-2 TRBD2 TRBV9 TGTGCCAGCAGCGCCCCCGAAACTAGCGGGGTAGTCGGGGAGCTGTTTTTT CASSAPETSGVVGELFF
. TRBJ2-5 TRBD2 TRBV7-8 TGTGCCAGCAGCGAACTAGCGGGGGGCCCAACTCCGAGACAAGAGACCCAGTACTTC CASSELAGGPTPRQETQYF
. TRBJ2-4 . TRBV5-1 TGCGCCAGCAGCTTGACAGGGTACGGCCCATCGACCAAAAACATTCAGTACTTC CASSLTGYGPSTKNIQYF
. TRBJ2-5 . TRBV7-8 TGTGCCAGCAGCTTAGGGTCGGGACACCCACAAGAGACCCAGTACTTC CASSLGSGHPQETQYF
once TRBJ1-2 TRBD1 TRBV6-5 TGTGCCAGCAACCGGGACAGAAACTATGGCTACACCTTC CASNRDRNYGYTF
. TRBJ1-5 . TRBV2 TGTGCCAGCAGTGCAGGAAGGACAGCTAACCATCAGCCCCAGCATTTT CASSAGRTANHQPQHF
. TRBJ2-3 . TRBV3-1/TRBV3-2 TGTGCCAGCAGCCAAGGGGCAGTCCTCGGCACAGATACGCAGTATTTT CASSQGAVLGTDTQYF
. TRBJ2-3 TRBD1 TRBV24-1 TGTGCCACCAGTGACCCCGGGACAGGCACAGATACGCAGTATTTT CATSDPGTGTDTQYF
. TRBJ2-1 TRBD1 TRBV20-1 TGCAGTGCTGAAGACAGGGGTGAGCAGTTCTTC CSAEDRGEQFF
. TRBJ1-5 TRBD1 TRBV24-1 TGTGCCACCAGTGATACTACGGGACAGGGACGAGGTAGCAATCAGCCCCAGCATTTT CATSDTTGQGRGSNQPQHF
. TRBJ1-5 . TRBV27 TGTGCCAGCCGGAGAGGGGGACTAAATCAGCCCCAGCATTTT CASRRGGLNQPQHF
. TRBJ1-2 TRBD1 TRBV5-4 TGTGCCAGCAGCCCCGGACAGGGGGGTTCCGTTAACTATGGCTACACCTTC CASSPGQGGSVNYGYTF
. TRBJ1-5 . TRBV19 TGTGCCAGTAGTATCGGGGGGCAGAGCAATCAGCCCCAGCATTTT CASSIGGQSNQPQHF
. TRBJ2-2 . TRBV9 TGTGCCAGCAGCAAGGGTGCGGGCACCGGGGAGCTGTTTTTT CASSKGAGTGELFF
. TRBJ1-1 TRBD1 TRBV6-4 TGTGCCAGCAGTGAAGCCTCCGGGACAGGGTTCACTGAAGCTTTCTTT CASSEASGTGFTEAFF
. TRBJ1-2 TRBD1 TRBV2 TGTGCCAGCAGCCGGACAGGGGGCTCGGGCTACACCTTC CASSRTGGSGYTF
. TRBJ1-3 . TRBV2 TGTGCCAGCAGTATCACAGGGTCTGGAAACACCATATATTTT CASSITGSGNTIYF
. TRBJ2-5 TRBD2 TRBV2 TGTGCCAGCAAAGCGGAGCGGGGGGGACAAGAGACCCAGTACTTC CASKAERGGQETQYF
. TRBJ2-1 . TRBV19 TGTGCCAGTAGTATAGAGCAGGCTTGGGATGAGCAGTTCTTC CASSIEQAWDEQFF
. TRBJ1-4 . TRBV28 TGTGCCAGCAGTACCGGGGGTAAAGAGGAAAAACTGTTTTTT CASSTGGKEEKLFF
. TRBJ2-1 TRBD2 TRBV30 TGTGCCTGGACCTCACAGGGACTAGCGGGGAATAATGAGCAGTTCTTC CAWTSQGLAGNNEQFF
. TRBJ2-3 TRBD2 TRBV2 TGTGCCAGCAGGGAGACTAGCGAGCAGTATTTT CASRETSEQYF
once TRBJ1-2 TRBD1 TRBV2 TGTGCCAGCAGTGAGCTGACAGGGGCTTATGGCTACACCTTC CASSELTGAYGYTF
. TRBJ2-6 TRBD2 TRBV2 TGTGCCAGCAGTGAATCCGGGAGGGACGTCCTGACTTTC CASSESGRDVLTF